A selection of T cell receptor beta chains follows, all from one sample in a study of cytomegalovirus exposure and HLA in healthy donors. Generated by immunoSEQ multiplex PCR, the TCRdb table keeps only in-frame clones and is missing some. The sample contains 150,000 to 180,000 clones, 86% of which appear only once. The material sequenced was PBMCs. The receptors derive from a human donor in good health. The CDR3 runs from the conserved cysteine through the conserved F or W. Each record gives: clone size, V gene, CDR3 protein. The listing skips clone size in some rows; elsewhere it reads once, few, many or a size class.

. TRBV29-1 CSVSSYSYNEQFF
. TRBV6-1 CASSEANAVYGYTF
. TRBV7-2 CASSYSGRTDTQYF
. TRBV9 CASSGQRGGEKLFF
. TRBV5-1 CASSLGQLSSYEQYF
once TRBV27 CASSFGANTEAFF
. TRBV6-1 CASRHSSGNTIYF
. TRBV6-5 CASSQSDNEQFF
. TRBV6-1 CASSEKFNRRGQGGRISYEQYF
. TRBV7-2 CASTLRREMNTDTQYF
. TRBV2 CASSGGQGEHSYNEQFF
. TRBV6-6 CASSYEGTGSHEQYF
once TRBV11-1 CASSLNGWQGAHEQYF
. TRBV28 CASSYGGRAGAHEQYF
once TRBV5-1 CASKGTSGGYVTDTQYF
. TRBV19 CASSIAGTEGEPQHF
. TRBV30 CAWSSGTGGDEQFF
. TRBV5-6 CASSFLAGDSNEQFF
once TRBV27 CASSAAGTGGTEAFF
. TRBV6-6 CASRGDRVVGSWHF
. TRBV21-1 CASSNGLRSYEQYF
. TRBV25-1 CASSEWLSTGELFF
once TRBV9 CASSETSGGYNEQFF
. TRBV4-3 CASSQETFRDSIYGYTF
few TRBV7-2 CASSRDRHYGYTF
once TRBV7-2 CASSLVGGSSGRQPQHF
few TRBV7-2 CASSLASGYTF
. TRBV5-1 CASSQSGRTHEQYF
. TRBV7-8 CASSFSRDSGAGELFF
. TRBV27 CASSFILRDTQYF
. TRBV9 CASSVVRGGRGNTGELFF
. TRBV25-1 CASIAQGGVTDTQYF
. TRBV2 CASSESRVSNQPQHF
. TRBV14 CASSPSGTSNTEAFF
once TRBV19 CASSMSDRPNYGYTF
. TRBV28 CASNTYVFSYEQYF
. TRBV6-1 CASSDLSGAAAGELFF
. TRBV5-4 CASSLAGGNPLYNEQFF
. TRBV9 CASSVKGAGTGELFF
. TRBV15 CATSRARDRTSGNTIYF
. TRBV19 CASSFNYADTQYF
. TRBV5-4 CASSFPGREGRRELFF
. TRBV29-1 CSVGRGYTEAFF
few TRBV10-1 CASSETGTATYEQYF
. TRBV14 CASSQHRSSYNEQFF
. TRBV5-5 CASSFGQLNEKLFF
. TRBV13 CASSSHSGTSESSYNEQFF
. TRBV6-5 CASSYMNEGRELFF
. TRBV5-6 CASSQLRTGGVLEGYTF
. TRBV11-3 CASSLSGGSAYEQYF
. TRBV28 CASRSQQGSEQYF
. TRBV12-5 CAKLRLKTGTDTQYF